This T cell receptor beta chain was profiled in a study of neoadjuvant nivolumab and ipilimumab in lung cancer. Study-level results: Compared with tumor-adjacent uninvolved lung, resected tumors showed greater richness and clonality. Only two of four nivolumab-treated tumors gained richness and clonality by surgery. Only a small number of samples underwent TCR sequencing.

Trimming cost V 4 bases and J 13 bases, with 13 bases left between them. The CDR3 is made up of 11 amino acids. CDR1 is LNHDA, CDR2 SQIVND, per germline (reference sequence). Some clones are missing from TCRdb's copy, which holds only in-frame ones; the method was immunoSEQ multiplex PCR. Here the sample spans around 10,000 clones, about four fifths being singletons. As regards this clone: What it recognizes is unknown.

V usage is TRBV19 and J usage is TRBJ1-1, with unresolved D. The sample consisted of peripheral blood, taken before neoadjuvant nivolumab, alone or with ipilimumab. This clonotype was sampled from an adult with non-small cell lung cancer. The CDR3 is CASSTPGPDFF. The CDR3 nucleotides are TGTGCCAGTAGTACTCCCGGACCGGATTTCTTT.